Each of the 9 T cell receptor beta chains below was sequenced from the same sample in a study of molecular identifiers for immune sequencing clone quantification. Via MiXCR, TCRdb re-called the PCR reads, giving one row per CDR3 protein. The top ten hold about 0.79% of the sample, which has about 300,000 distinct CDR3 sequences, around a fifth seen once. The material sequenced was naive CD8+ T cells from blood, with Jurkat cell RNA spiked in. Subset given: FACS-sorted CD8+CD4-CCR7+CD45RA+ naive T cells. These receptor sequences come from a human donor in good health. Some libraries in this study had Jurkat cell RNA spiked in.

This rearrangement joins TRBV4-2 to TRBJ2-7, with TRBD2 matching over 13 bases. V lost 2 bases to trimming and J lost 6 bases; unmatched junction nucleotides: 7. The CDR3 has 16 amino acids. Per the germline V gene, CDR1 is LGHNA and CDR2 is YNFKEQ. DNA for the CDR3: TGTGCCAGCAGCCAACTCTCCGGGACTAGCGGGACCGAGCAGTACTTC. It is translated as CASSQLSGTSGTEQYF.

This clonotype was counted between two and nine times. CDR3 nucleotide sequence: TGTGCCAGCAGCGCCCGGGGGTCCACCGGGGAGCTGTTTTTT. As protein: CASSARGSTGELFF. The chain couples TRBV11-2 to TRBJ2-2; a possible D gene is TRBD2 (6 bases). Germline V gene sequence: CDR1 SGHAT, CDR2 FQNNGV. The CDR3 contains 14 residues. Trimming left V 5 bases short and J 4 bases short, with 11 bases between.

This clonotype was seen many times. This sequence joins TRBV19 and TRBJ2-1; D is uncertain. This CDR3 is 12 amino acids long. Trimming pared 7 bases from V and 9 bases from J, leaving 13 bases between. Germline V CDR1 and CDR2: LNHDA, SQIVND (reference sequence). The chain's CDR3 is CASIATDGEQFF. CDR3 DNA sequence: TGTGCCAGTATTGCAACAGACGGTGAGCAGTTCTTC.

This clonotype was seen at least ten times. The chain joins TRBV4-3 to TRBJ2-7, with 7 bases that match TRBD1. The CDR3 is 15 residues long. Germline V gene sequence: CDR1 LGHNA, CDR2 YSLEER. V lost 5 bases, J lost 4 bases, and 11 bases stayed unmatched. Written as DNA, the CDR3 is TGCGCCAGCAGCGCCGGGACAGCGTTTAGGTACGAGCAGTACTTC. The encoded protein is CASSAGTAFRYEQYF.

This clonotype was detected ten times or more. This chain connects TRBV12-5 to TRBJ1-2; no clear D. Germline CDR1 and CDR2: LGHNT and FRNRAP. The V end was cut by 1 base, the J end by 11 bases, with 8 bases between. CDR3 size: 11 residues. The CDR3 spells CASGLAPIYTF. The CDR3 bases are TGTGCTAGTGGTTTGGCCCCAATTTACACCTTC.

This clonotype was found many times. CDR3 bases: TGTGCCAGCACTGGGGGCCTTTACGAGCAGTACTTC. As protein: CASTGGLYEQYF. The V call is TRBV6-2 or TRBV6-3, the J call TRBJ2-7; TRBD1 is a possible D gene (6 bases). Germline CDR1 and CDR2: MNHEY and SVGEGT. Trimming pared 7 bases from V and 4 bases from J, leaving 11 bases between. The CDR3 runs to 12 residues.

This clonotype was found many times. V and J are TRBV7-9 and TRBJ2-3; D unclear. Germline loops: CDR1 SEHNR, CDR2 FQNEAQ (reference sequence). CDR3 length: 11 residues. Trimming pared 9 bases from V and 2 bases from J, leaving 6 bases between. CDR3 sequence: CASDFTDTQYF. For the CDR3, the DNA is TGTGCCAGTGACTTCACAGATACGCAGTATTTT.

This clonotype has at least ten counts. The rearrangement links TRBV5-1 to TRBJ2-5, with D possibly TRBD1 on 5 matching bases. V lost 2 bases and J 0 bases, leaving 8 bases between the germline ends. Germline V lookup: CDR1 SGHRS, CDR2 YFSETQ. The length of the CDR3 is 14 residues. CDR3 amino acids: CASSFLGDQETQYF. CDR3 DNA: TGCGCCAGCAGCTTCTTAGGGGACCAAGAGACCCAGTACTTC. Full variable domain (outside the CDR3, taken from reference TRBV5-1 and TRBJ2-5): KAGVTQTPRYLIKTRGQQVTLSCSPISGHRSVSWYQQTPGQGLQFLFEYFSETQRNKGNFPGRFSGRQFSNSRSEMNVSTLELGDSALYLCASSFLGDQETQYFGPGTRLLVL.

This clonotype appeared a few times. J is TRBJ2-2 and V is TRBV19; no clear D gene. V shed 5 bases and J shed 7 bases, with 17 bases lying between them. Germline values: CDR1 LNHDA, CDR2 SQIVND (reference sequence). The CDR3 loop spans 15 amino acids. In DNA form, the CDR3 reads TGTGCCAGTAGTTTCCAGACGGTTAGTGACGGGGAGCTGTTTTTT. Translation: CASSFQTVSDGELFF.